The 21 T cell receptor beta chains below come from one sample, sequenced in a study of blood T cells in healthy people across ages. Alongside a J-beta primer mix, a sample-barcoded 5' primer served in a second PCR lasting roughly 7 to 12 cycles. In TCRdb, the 5' RACE reads were re-called with MiXCR into one record per CDR3 protein. The sample lists about 1.7 million distinct CDR3 sequences, 25% to 30% seen once, with roughly 8% in the top ten. What was sequenced was blood. The receptors derive from a woman aged 25 to 39 in good health.

This clonotype was detected a few times. This chain joins TRBV20-1 and TRBJ1-1, with D maybe TRBD1 (5 bases). This CDR3 has 14 amino acids. V gave up 6 bases and J gave up 0 bases, with 14 bases separating them. Germline values: CDR1 DFQATT, CDR2 SNEGSKA (reference sequence). The CDR3 sequence: CSAPWPGLNTEAFF. The CDR3 DNA reads as TGCAGTGCCCCGTGGCCGGGACTGAACACTGAAGCTTTCTTT.

This clonotype turned up a few times. This chain links TRBV6-1 with TRBJ2-7; 9 nucleotides match TRBD1. CDR3 size: 15 residues. J was trimmed by 0 bases and V by 6 bases; bases with no gene match: 6. Germline V gene sequence: CDR1 MNHNS, CDR2 SASEGT. In DNA, the CDR3 is TGTGCCAGCAGGGGAGGACAGGGGTTCTCCTACGAGCAGTACTTC. It yields the protein CASRGGQGFSYEQYF.

This clonotype showed up just a few times. The V and J genes are TRBV5-1 and TRBJ2-7; 8 bases match TRBD1. The germline V gene encodes CDR1 SGHRS and CDR2 YFSETQ. J gave up 0 bases and V 3 bases, and 8 bases lay outside the gene matches. This CDR3 has 16 residues. CDR3 region: CASSSGATGVSYEQYF. CDR3 nucleotide sequence: TGCGCCAGCAGCTCCGGGGCGACAGGGGTCTCCTACGAGCAGTACTTC. Full variable domain (rest looked up from reference TRBV5-1 and TRBJ2-7): KAGVTQTPRYLIKTRGQQVTLSCSPISGHRSVSWYQQTPGQGLQFLFEYFSETQRNKGNFPGRFSGRQFSNSRSEMNVSTLELGDSALYLCASSSGATGVSYEQYFGPGTRLTVT.

CDR3 bases: TGTGCCAGCAGCGTTGGGGGGCTAGGGAGGGGGCGGTCCAACAATGAGCAGTTCTTC. Translating it yields CASSVGGLGRGRSNNEQFF. The chain employs TRBV9 and TRBJ2-1, with D perhaps being TRBD1 or TRBD2 (7 bases each). Germline CDR1 is SGDLS and CDR2 is YYNGEE. Trimming shortened V by 2 bases and J by 5 bases, and 26 bases separated the two germline ends. The CDR3 is 19 amino acids.

V usage is TRBV4-1 and J usage is TRBJ1-5; 7 nucleotides line up with TRBD1. This CDR3 is built from 16 residues. The V gene end was trimmed by 3 bases and the J gene end by 4 bases; junction bases not matched to a gene: 9. The V gene's germline CDR1 is MGHRA and CDR2 YSYEKL. For the CDR3, the DNA is TGCGCCAGCAGCCAGGTGTCAGGGGGAATAAATCAGCCCCAGCATTTT. It specifies CASSQVSGGINQPQHF.

This clonotype has ten or more counts. V is TRBV29-1 and J is TRBJ2-7; possibly TRBD1 or TRBD2 for D (5 bases each). Trimming left V 7 bases short and J 6 bases short, with 19 bases between. The CDR3 sequence is 13 residues long. Per germline, CDR1 SQVTM and CDR2 ANQGSEA. The DNA of the CDR3 is TGCAGCGCCACCGGGGACCTCTCGCCCGAGCAGTACTTC. This gives the protein CSATGDLSPEQYF.

This clonotype has a handful of counts. V is TRBV28 and J is TRBJ1-5; 10 bases match TRBD1. CDR1 is MDHEN, CDR2 SYDVKM, per germline. With V trimmed by 5 bases and J by 7 bases, 14 bases remained unmatched. There are 17 residues in the CDR3. CDR3: CASSKNPTGTGVQPQHF. CDR3 DNA sequence: TGTGCCAGCAGTAAAAATCCAACCGGGACAGGGGTACAGCCCCAGCATTTT.

The chain couples TRBV12-3 or TRBV12-4 to TRBJ1-4; D may be TRBD1 (5 bases). The CDR3 runs 14 residues. Trimming shortened V by 6 bases and J by 1 base, and 9 bases separated the two germline ends. CDR3 protein: CASRKGVTNEKLFF. For the CDR3, the DNA is TGTGCCAGCAGGAAAGGGGTAACTAATGAAAAACTGTTTTTT.

This rearrangement joins TRBV6-6 to TRBJ1-2; D gene unclear. V lost 2 bases to trimming and J lost 0 bases, with 16 bases between them. This CDR3 comprises 17 residues. Per germline, CDR1 MNHNY and CDR2 SVGAGI (reference sequence). Here the CDR3 reads CASSYGREPNTNYGYTF. The DNA of the CDR3 is TGTGCCAGCAGTTACGGGCGGGAGCCTAATACTAACTATGGCTACACCTTC.

This clonotype was observed a few times. This rearrangement joins TRBV2 to TRBJ1-1, with D possibly TRBD1 on 6 matching bases. The germline V and J ends were trimmed by 3 bases and 4 bases, with 12 bases remaining between them. The CDR3 totals 14 residues. Germline V gene sequence: CDR1 SNHLY, CDR2 FYNNEI. CDR3 bases: TGTGCCAGCAGTGATGGGGGCTGGAGCACTGAAGCTTTCTTT. Amino acid sequence: CASSDGGWSTEAFF.

The V gene is TRBV5-1, the J gene TRBJ2-3; the D gene is possibly TRBD2 (6 bases). Germline V gene data show CDR1 as SGHRS and CDR2 as YFSETQ. CDR3 size: 14 residues. The V end lost 2 bases, the J end lost 5 bases, and 12 bases lay between the germline ends. CDR3 residues: CASSFGGFGDTQYF. Written as DNA, the CDR3 is TGCGCCAGCAGCTTCGGGGGATTTGGAGATACGCAGTATTTT.

This clonotype was counted at least ten times. The chain recombines TRBV6-5 with TRBJ2-5, with TRBD2 as a possible D gene (6 bases). Germline loops: CDR1 MNHEY, CDR2 SVGAGI. With 0 bases removed from V and 2 bases from J, the gap between germline ends came to 10 bases. This CDR3 has 15 residues. The CDR3 protein is CASSYSWRAQETQYF. CDR3 sequence (DNA): TGTGCCAGCAGTTACTCGTGGAGGGCTCAAGAGACCCAGTACTTC.

CDR3 DNA: TGTGCCAGCAGACCGGGACTAGCGACAGATACGCAGTATTTT. It is translated as CASRPGLATDTQYF. The chain has TRBV2 and TRBJ2-3, with 10 bases fitting TRBD2. From germline, CDR1 is SNHLY and CDR2 FYNNEI. The CDR3 spans 14 residues. J lost 3 bases, V lost 6 bases, and 3 bases had no gene match. The complete variable domain, with remaining parts taken from reference TRBV2 and TRBJ2-3, reads EPEVTQTPSHQVTQMGQEVILRCVPISNHLYFYWYRQILGQKVEFLVSFYNNEISEKSEIFDDQFSVERPDGSNFTLKIRSTKLEDSAMYFCASRPGLATDTQYFGPGTRLTVL.

This rearrangement joins TRBV7-6 to TRBJ2-5; the D gene could be TRBD1 or TRBD2 (5 bases each). The CDR3 spans 16 residues. The germline V gene has CDR1 SGHVS and CDR2 FNYEAQ. V was pared by 1 base and J by 11 bases, with 23 bases between. The CDR3 sequence: CASSLEWGPRFHEQYF. CDR3 nucleotides: TGTGCCAGCAGCTTAGAGTGGGGACCAAGGTTTCATGAGCAGTACTTC.

The chain carries TRBV10-3 and TRBJ1-2; D unclear. The CDR3 has 13 amino acids. V dropped 4 bases and J dropped 4 bases, with 10 bases sitting between them. CDR1 is ENHRY, CDR2 SYGVKD, per germline. The CDR3 nucleotides are TGTGCCATCAGTGCGGGGTCCGGCTATGGCTACACCTTC. Translation: CAISAGSGYGYTF.

This chain's CDR3 is CASSSLGVQMNTEAFF. The CDR3 DNA follows: TGCGCCAGCAGCTCTCTGGGAGTCCAGATGAACACTGAAGCTTTCTTT. This sequence joins TRBV5-1 and TRBJ1-1; D ambiguous. The germline CDR1 and CDR2 sequences are SGHRS and YFSETQ. Deletions cut 3 bases from V and 0 bases from J, with 15 bases between. CDR3 length: 16 amino acids.

This clonotype was found many times. The genes are TRBV4-2 and TRBJ2-7, with TRBD2 identical over 10 bases. V was clipped by 0 bases and J by 2 bases; unmatched bases: 1. The CDR3 is made up of 15 amino acids. Germline values: CDR1 LGHNA, CDR2 YNFKEQ. CDR3 bases: TGTGCCAGCAGCCAAGAGCTAGCGGGGGCCTACGAGCAGTACTTC. This codes for CASSQELAGAYEQYF.

The J gene is TRBJ1-1, the V gene TRBV28, with D possibly TRBD1 on 6 matching bases. The CDR3 totals 13 residues. V was cut by 7 bases and J by 7 bases, with 16 bases left in between. Germline V CDR1 and CDR2: MDHEN, SYDVKM. In nucleotides, the CDR3 is TGTGCCAGCATAAGCGGGGGGGCACTTGAAGCTTTCTTT. Protein: CASISGGALEAFF.

The chain combines TRBV29-1 with TRBJ2-3; no reliable D call. Trimming took 4 bases from V and 6 from J, leaving 11 bases between them. CDR3 length: 12 residues. Looked up from germline, CDR1 is SQVTM and CDR2 is ANQGSEA. The CDR3 protein is CSVARASDTQYF. The CDR3 DNA reads TGCAGCGTTGCACGGGCCAGCGATACGCAGTATTTT.

V gene TRBV5-6 combines with J gene TRBJ2-1; D ambiguous. The length of the CDR3 is 15 residues. V lost 0 bases to trimming and J lost 3 bases, with 10 bases between them. Germline CDR1 reads SGHDT; CDR2 reads YYEEEE. This CDR3 is CASSLEVTGYNEQFF. CDR3 DNA: TGTGCCAGCAGCTTGGAGGTGACTGGCTACAATGAGCAGTTCTTC.

The V gene is TRBV20-1, the J gene TRBJ2-1; 7 bases are a match to TRBD2. Looked up from germline, CDR1 is DFQATT and CDR2 is SNEGSKA (reference sequence). The junction had 7 bases not matched to a gene; V was cut back by 5 bases and J by 0 bases. The CDR3 has 15 residues. CDR3 region: CSAYSGHSSYNEQFF. The CDR3 region has the DNA TGCAGTGCTTATAGCGGGCACAGCTCCTACAATGAGCAGTTCTTC.